These 7 T cell receptor beta chains originate from one sample sequenced in a study of blood T cell repertoires in COVID-19. Libraries were prepared by immunoSEQ multiplex PCR; TCRdb keeps only in-frame clonotypes and omits some of them. The sample holds around 360,000 clones, around 87% seen once. Sequenced material: PBMCs or T cells enriched from blood (not recorded which). These receptors were taken from a man aged 35 to 55 in a cohort exposed to, infected with or recovered from COVID-19 (not recorded which).

The rearrangement uses TRBV5-1 and TRBJ2-7, with TRBD1 matching over 7 bases. Per the germline V gene, CDR1 is SGHRS and CDR2 is YFSETQ. With 2 bases clipped from V and 2 bases from J, the junction kept 4 bases outside the gene matches. The CDR3 consists of 14 residues. DNA for the CDR3: TGCGCCAGCAGCTTCGGGACAGAGGCCTACGAGCAGTACTTC. Protein product: CASSFGTEAYEQYF.

The J gene is TRBJ1-3, the V gene TRBV19, with D perhaps TRBD1 (5 bases). The CDR3 spans 14 residues. V was trimmed by 5 bases and J by 2 bases, leaving 10 bases between them. The germline V gene encodes CDR1 LNHDA and CDR2 SQIVND (reference sequence). The CDR3 region has the DNA TGTGCCAGTAGTCGAGGAGGGGCTGGAAACACCATATATTTT. Translated: CASSRGGAGNTIYF.

J is TRBJ2-7 and V is TRBV15; no clear D gene. The J call may be wrong; the DNA end is better matched by TRBJ2-1. The CDR3 extends over 14 amino acids. Germline V gene lookup returns CDR1 LNHNV and CDR2 YYDKDF (reference sequence). CDR3 region: CATQPDNSYNEQFF. In DNA, the CDR3 is TGTGCCACCCAGCCTGACAACTCCTACAATGAGCAGTTCTTC.

The CDR3 protein is CASSMDRGQTQYF. CDR3 nucleotide sequence: TGTGCCAGTAGTATGGACAGGGGGCAGACCCAGTACTTC. This chain links TRBV19 with TRBJ2-5, with 11 nucleotides matching TRBD1. The trim removed 3 bases at V and 6 bases at J, leaving 0 bases unmatched. This CDR3 is 13 amino acids long. Germline V gene data show CDR1 as LNHDA and CDR2 as SQIVND (reference sequence).

Only a few counts were recorded for this clone. The genes are TRBV5-1 and TRBJ2-1; TRBD1 agrees at 8 bases. CDR3 length: 15 amino acids. V dropped 0 bases and J dropped 9; count of bases not matched to a gene: 8. Germline loops: CDR1 SGHRS, CDR2 YFSETQ. The CDR3 region is CASSLGWTGMGEQFF. In DNA, the CDR3 is TGCGCCAGCAGCTTGGGGTGGACAGGGATGGGTGAGCAGTTCTTC.

The CDR3 sequence is CASSQDPAANEKLFF. The CDR3 nucleotides are TGTGCCAGCAGCCAAGACCCGGCGGCTAATGAAAAACTGTTTTTT. This sequence joins TRBV11-2 and TRBJ1-4; D remains unclear. The germline gives CDR1 SGHAT, CDR2 FQNNGV. The length of the CDR3 is 15 residues. V lost 5 bases and J 3 bases, leaving 13 bases between the germline ends.

This clone occurred a few times. The same CDR3 is also encoded by other DNA sequences in this sample. The chain couples TRBV10-1 to TRBJ1-5; 7 bases line up with TRBD1. This CDR3 comprises 13 residues. The V gene end was trimmed by 2 bases and the J gene end by 5 bases; junction bases not matched to a gene: 0. Germline V gene lookup returns CDR1 WNHNN and CDR2 SYGVQD (reference sequence). The CDR3 DNA reads TGCGCCAGCAGTGAGACAGGGGATCAGCCCCAGCATTTT. This translates into CASSETGDQPQHF.